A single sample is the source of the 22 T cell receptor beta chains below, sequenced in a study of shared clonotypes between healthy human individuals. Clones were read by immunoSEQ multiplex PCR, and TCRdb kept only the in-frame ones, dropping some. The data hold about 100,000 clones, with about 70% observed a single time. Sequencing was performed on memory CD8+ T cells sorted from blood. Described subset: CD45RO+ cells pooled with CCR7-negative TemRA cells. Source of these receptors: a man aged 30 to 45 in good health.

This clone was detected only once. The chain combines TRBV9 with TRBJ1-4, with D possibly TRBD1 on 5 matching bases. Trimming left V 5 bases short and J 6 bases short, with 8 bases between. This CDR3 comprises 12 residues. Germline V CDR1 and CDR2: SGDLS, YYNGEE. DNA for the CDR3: TGTGCCAGCAGAGGGGATGATGAAAAACTGTTTTTT. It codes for CASRGDDEKLFF.

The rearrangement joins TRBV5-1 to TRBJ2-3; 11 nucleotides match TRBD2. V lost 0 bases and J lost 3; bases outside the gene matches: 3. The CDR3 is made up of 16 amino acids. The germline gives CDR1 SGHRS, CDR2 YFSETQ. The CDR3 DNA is TGCGCCAGCAGCTTGGCCACTAGCGGGAGTACAGATACGCAGTATTTT. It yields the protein CASSLATSGSTDTQYF.

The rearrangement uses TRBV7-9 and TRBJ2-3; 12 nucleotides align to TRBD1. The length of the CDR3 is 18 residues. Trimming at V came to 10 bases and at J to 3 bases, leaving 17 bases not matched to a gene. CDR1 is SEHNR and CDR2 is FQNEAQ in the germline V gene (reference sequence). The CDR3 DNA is TGTGCCACCAAACGTCCGCTGCGGGACAGGGGGCCAACAGATACGCAGTATTTT. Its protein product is CATKRPLRDRGPTDTQYF. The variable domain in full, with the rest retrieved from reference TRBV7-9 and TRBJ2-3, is DTGVSQNPRHKITKRGQNVTFRCDPISEHNRLYWYRQTLGQGPEFLTYFQNEAQLEKSRLLSDRFSAERPKGSFSTLEIQRTEQGDSAMYLCATKRPLRDRGPTDTQYFGPGTRLTVL.

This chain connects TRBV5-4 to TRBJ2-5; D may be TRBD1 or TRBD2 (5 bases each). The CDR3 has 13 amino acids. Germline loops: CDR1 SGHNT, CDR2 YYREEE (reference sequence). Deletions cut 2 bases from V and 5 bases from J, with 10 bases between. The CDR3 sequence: CASSFWGWETQYF. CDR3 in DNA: TGTGCCAGCAGCTTTTGGGGGTGGGAGACCCAGTACTTC.

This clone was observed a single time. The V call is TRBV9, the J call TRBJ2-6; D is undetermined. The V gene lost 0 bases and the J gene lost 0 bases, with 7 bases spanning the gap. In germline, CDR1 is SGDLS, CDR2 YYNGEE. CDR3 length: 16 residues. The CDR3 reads CASSVADFSGANVLTF. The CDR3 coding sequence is TGTGCCAGCAGCGTAGCCGACTTCTCTGGGGCCAACGTCCTGACTTTC. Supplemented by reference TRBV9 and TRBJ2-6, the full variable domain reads DSGVTQTPKHLITATGQRVTLRCSPRSGDLSVYWYQQSLDQGLQFLIQYYNGEERAKGNILERFSAQQFPDLHSELNLSSLELGDSALYFCASSVADFSGANVLTFGAGSRLTVL.

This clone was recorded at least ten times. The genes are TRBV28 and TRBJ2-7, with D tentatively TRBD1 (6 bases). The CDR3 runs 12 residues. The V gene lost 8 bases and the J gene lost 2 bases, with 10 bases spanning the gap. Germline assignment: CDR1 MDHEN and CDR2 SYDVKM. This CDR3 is CASGTLTYEQYF. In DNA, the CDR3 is TGTGCCAGCGGGACACTAACCTACGAGCAGTACTTC.

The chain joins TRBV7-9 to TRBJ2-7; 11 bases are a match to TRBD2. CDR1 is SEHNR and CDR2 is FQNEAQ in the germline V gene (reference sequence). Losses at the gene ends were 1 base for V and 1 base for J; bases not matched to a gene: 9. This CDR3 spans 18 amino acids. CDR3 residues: CASSLGLAGPPGSYEQYF. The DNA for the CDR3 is TGTGCCAGCAGCTTAGGACTAGCGGGACCGCCGGGTTCCTACGAGCAGTACTTC.

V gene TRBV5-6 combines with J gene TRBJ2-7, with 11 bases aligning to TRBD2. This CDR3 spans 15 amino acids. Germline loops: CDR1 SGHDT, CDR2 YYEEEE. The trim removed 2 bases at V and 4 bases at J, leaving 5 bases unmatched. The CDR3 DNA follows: TGTGCCAGCAGCTTCAGGGCTAGCGGGAGGTACGAGCAGTACTTC. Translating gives CASSFRASGRYEQYF. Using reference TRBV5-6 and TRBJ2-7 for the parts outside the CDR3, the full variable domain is DAGVTQSPTHLIKTRGQQVTLRCSPKSGHDTVSWYQQALGQGPQFIFQYYEEEERQRGNFPDRFSGHQFPNYSSELNVNALLLGDSALYLCASSFRASGRYEQYFGPGTRLTVT.

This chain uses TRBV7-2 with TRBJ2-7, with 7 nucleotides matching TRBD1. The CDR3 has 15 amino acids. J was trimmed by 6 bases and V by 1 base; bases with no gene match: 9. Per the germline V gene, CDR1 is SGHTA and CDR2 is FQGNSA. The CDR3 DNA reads TGTGCCAGCAGCTTAGATGGGGACAGCACTCTCGAGCAGTACTTC. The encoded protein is CASSLDGDSTLEQYF.

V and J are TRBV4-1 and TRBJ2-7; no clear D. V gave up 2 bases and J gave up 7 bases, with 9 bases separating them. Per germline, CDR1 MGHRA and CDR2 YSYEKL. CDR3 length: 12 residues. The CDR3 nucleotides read TGCGCCAGCAGCCAAAACGTCAGGGAGCAGTACTTC. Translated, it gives CASSQNVREQYF.

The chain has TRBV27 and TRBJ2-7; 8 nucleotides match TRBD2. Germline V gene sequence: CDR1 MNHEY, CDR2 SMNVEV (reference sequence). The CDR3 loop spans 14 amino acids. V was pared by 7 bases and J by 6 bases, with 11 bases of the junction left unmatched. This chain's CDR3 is CASISGTRIGEQYF. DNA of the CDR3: TGTGCCAGCATCTCCGGGACTAGGATTGGCGAGCAGTACTTC.

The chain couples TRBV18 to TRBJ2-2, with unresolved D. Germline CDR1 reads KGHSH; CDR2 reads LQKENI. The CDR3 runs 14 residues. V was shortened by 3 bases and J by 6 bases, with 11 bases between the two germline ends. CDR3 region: CASSPRTHSGELFF. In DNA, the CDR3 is TGTGCCAGCTCACCTCGGACGCATTCCGGGGAGCTGTTTTTT.

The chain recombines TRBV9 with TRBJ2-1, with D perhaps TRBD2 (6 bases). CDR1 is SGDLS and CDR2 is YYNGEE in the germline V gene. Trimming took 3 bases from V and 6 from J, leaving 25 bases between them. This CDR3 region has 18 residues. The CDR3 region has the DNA TGTGCCAGCAGCGCTTCAATCTCCGGGACTGATAGCAGCAATGAGCAGTTCTTC. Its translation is CASSASISGTDSSNEQFF.

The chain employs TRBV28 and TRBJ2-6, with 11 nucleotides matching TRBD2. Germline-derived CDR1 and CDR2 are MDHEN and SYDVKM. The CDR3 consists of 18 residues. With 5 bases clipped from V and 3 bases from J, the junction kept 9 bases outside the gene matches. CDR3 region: CASSPMTSGTFGANVLTF. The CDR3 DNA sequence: TGTGCCAGCAGTCCTATGACTAGCGGGACCTTTGGGGCCAACGTCCTGACTTTC.

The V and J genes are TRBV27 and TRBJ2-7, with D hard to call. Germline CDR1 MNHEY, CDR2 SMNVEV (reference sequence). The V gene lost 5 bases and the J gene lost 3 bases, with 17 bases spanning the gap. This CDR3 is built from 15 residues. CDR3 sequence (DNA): TGTGCCAGCAGTCCCAATCCAGGTGGATTCTACGAGCAGTACTTC. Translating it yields CASSPNPGGFYEQYF.

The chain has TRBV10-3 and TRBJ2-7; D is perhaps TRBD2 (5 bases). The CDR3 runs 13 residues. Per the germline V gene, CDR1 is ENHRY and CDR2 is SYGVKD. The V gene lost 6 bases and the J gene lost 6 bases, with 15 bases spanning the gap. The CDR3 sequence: CAIRSGTAIEQYF. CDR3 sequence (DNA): TGTGCCATCAGATCGGGAACCGCTATCGAGCAGTACTTC.

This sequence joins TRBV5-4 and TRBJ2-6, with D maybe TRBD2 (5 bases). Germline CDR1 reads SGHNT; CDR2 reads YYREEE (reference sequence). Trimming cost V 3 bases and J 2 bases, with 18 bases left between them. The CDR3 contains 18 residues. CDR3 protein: CASSSGDNPIPGANVLTF. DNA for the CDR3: TGTGCCAGCAGCTCCGGGGATAACCCGATACCTGGGGCCAACGTCCTGACTTTC.

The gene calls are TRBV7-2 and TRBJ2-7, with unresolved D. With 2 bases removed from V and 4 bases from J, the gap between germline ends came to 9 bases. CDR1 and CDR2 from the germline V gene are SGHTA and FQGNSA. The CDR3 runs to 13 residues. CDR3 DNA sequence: TGTGCCAGCAGCTTAATTGTGGGTTACGAGCAGTACTTC. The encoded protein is CASSLIVGYEQYF.

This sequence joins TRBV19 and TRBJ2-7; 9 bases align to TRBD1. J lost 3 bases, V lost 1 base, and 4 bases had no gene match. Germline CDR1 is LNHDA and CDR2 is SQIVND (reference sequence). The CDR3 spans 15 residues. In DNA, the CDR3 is TGTGCCAGTAGTATAGCTGGGACAGGGAACTACGAGCAGTACTTC. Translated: CASSIAGTGNYEQYF.

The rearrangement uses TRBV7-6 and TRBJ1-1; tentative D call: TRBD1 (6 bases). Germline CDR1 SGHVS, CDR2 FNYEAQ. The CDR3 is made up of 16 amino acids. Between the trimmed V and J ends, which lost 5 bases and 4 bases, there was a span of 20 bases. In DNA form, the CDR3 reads TGTGCCAGCAGCCCCGTTGGGGGCAGGGTGACCACTGAAGCTTTCTTT. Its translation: CASSPVGGRVTTEAFF. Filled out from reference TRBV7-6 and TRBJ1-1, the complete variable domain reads GAGVSQSPRYKVTKRGQDVALRCDPISGHVSLYWYRQALGQGPEFLTYFNYEAQQDKSGLPNDRFSAERPEGSISTLTIQRTEQRDSAMYRCASSPVGGRVTTEAFFGQGTRLTVV.

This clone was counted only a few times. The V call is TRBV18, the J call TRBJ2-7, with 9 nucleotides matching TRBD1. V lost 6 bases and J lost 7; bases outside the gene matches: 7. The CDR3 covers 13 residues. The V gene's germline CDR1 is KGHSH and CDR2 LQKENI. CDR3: CASSIQGAGEQYF. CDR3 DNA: TGTGCCAGCTCCATACAGGGGGCTGGGGAGCAGTACTTC.

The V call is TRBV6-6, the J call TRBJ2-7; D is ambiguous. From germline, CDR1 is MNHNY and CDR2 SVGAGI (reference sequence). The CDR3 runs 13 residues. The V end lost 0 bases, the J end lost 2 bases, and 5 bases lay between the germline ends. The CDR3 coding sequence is TGTGCCAGCAGTTACTCGAATCCCTACGAGCAGTACTTC. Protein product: CASSYSNPYEQYF.